The 25 T cell receptor beta chains presented below share a single source sample, sequenced in a study of PD-L1 blockade in urothelial cancer. Profiling relied on immunoSEQ multiplex PCR, and the TCRdb table lists in-frame clones only, not all of them. There are some 40,000 clones in the sample; over 75% occur only once, and 15% to 20% lies in the top ten. The sample was PBMCs, taken around atezolizumab (anti-PD-L1) treatment. Receptor source: a man in his fifties or sixties with urothelial cancer.

The chain couples TRBV2 to TRBJ1-2; D uncertain. V lost 1 base, J lost 4 bases, and 7 bases lay in between. The CDR3 loop spans 13 amino acids. In germline, CDR1 is SNHLY, CDR2 FYNNEI. CDR3 amino acids: CASSEDRTYGYTF. The CDR3 DNA follows: TGTGCCAGCAGTGAAGACAGAACCTATGGCTACACCTTC.

The chain is built from TRBV4-1 and TRBJ2-1; tentatively, D is TRBD2 (5 bases). This CDR3 spans 16 amino acids. With 0 bases removed from V and 7 bases from J, the gap between germline ends came to 16 bases. Germline V lookup: CDR1 MGHRA, CDR2 YSYEKL. As DNA, the CDR3 is TGCGCCAGCAGCCAAGATCTCCGCGGACCGGGAAATGAGCAGTTCTTC. Translating gives CASSQDLRGPGNEQFF.

This clone occurred once. The J gene is TRBJ2-4, the V gene TRBV6-6, with 9 nucleotides matching TRBD1. The germline CDR1 and CDR2 sequences are MNHNY and SVGAGI (reference sequence). Unmatched junction bases numbered 10, after V lost 2 bases and J lost 8 bases. CDR3 length: 16 residues. The chain's CDR3 is CASSYPTDRGWDIQYF. The CDR3 nucleotides read TGTGCCAGCAGTTACCCCACGGACAGGGGCTGGGACATTCAGTACTTC.

The V and J genes are TRBV18 and TRBJ2-6, with a possible D match to TRBD2 (5 bases). Germline V CDR1 and CDR2: KGHSH, LQKENI. The CDR3 loop spans 16 amino acids. The ends were cut back, 3 bases at V and 2 bases at J, with 11 bases in the middle. The CDR3 sequence: CASSPFPGTGANVLTF. CDR3 DNA sequence: TGTGCCAGCTCACCTTTCCCGGGAACTGGGGCCAACGTCCTGACTTTC.

V and J are TRBV5-4 and TRBJ2-1, with 8 bases aligning to TRBD2. CDR3 size: 16 residues. The germline V gene encodes CDR1 SGHNT and CDR2 YYREEE (reference sequence). The V segment lost 4 bases and the J segment 0 bases; nucleotides outside the gene matches: 6. CDR3 coding DNA: TGTGCCAGCAGCCTCGGGGGGGGGAGCTCCTACAATGAGCAGTTCTTC. This translates into CASSLGGGSSYNEQFF.

The chain has TRBV27 and TRBJ2-1; weak D call: TRBD1 (6 bases). This CDR3 contains 15 residues. The germline V and J ends were trimmed by 6 bases and 2 bases, with 14 bases remaining between them. CDR1 is MNHEY, CDR2 SMNVEV, per germline (reference sequence). CDR3 DNA: TGTGCCAGCAGACAGGACAGCCCAGCCTACAATGAGCAGTTCTTC. This encodes CASRQDSPAYNEQFF.

This clone was seen a handful of times. The chain links TRBV28 to TRBJ1-2, with 8 bases aligning to TRBD1. The J segment lost 7 bases and the V segment lost 4 bases, leaving 8 bases of the junction unmatched. The germline V gene encodes CDR1 MDHEN and CDR2 SYDVKM. This CDR3 has 14 amino acids. This CDR3 is CASSYRQGRGGYTF. The CDR3 region has the DNA TGTGCCAGCAGTTACAGACAGGGGCGAGGTGGCTACACCTTC.

The chain recombines TRBV11-2 with TRBJ2-7; tentatively, D is TRBD2 (7 bases). Germline loops: CDR1 SGHAT, CDR2 FQNNGV. The ends were cut back, 5 bases at V and 4 bases at J, with 18 bases in the middle. This CDR3 region has 15 residues. The DNA of the CDR3 is TGTGCCAGCAGCGGGGGGGCAGAAAGAGAATACGAGCAGTACTTC. Residues: CASSGGAEREYEQYF.

This chain joins TRBV19 and TRBJ1-2; 7 nucleotides align to TRBD1. The CDR3 is 15 residues long. The V gene end was trimmed by 5 bases and the J gene end by 0 bases; junction bases not matched to a gene: 6. Germline assignment: CDR1 LNHDA and CDR2 SQIVND (reference sequence). CDR3 protein: CASSLRQGPNYGYTF. In DNA form, the CDR3 reads TGTGCCAGTAGTCTTCGACAGGGACCTAACTATGGCTACACCTTC.

CDR3 nucleotides: TGTGCCAGCAGCTTCCGCGGGGGGGCGGACGAGCAGTACTTC. This translates into CASSFRGGADEQYF. The chain uses TRBV5-4 and TRBJ2-7; 9 bases fit TRBD2. J was trimmed by 5 bases and V by 2 bases; bases with no gene match: 5. This CDR3 comprises 14 residues. From germline, CDR1 is SGHNT and CDR2 YYREEE (reference sequence).

This clone was seen once. The chain recombines TRBV18 with TRBJ1-3, with D perhaps TRBD1 (6 bases). Per the germline V gene, CDR1 is KGHSH and CDR2 is LQKENI. Between the trimmed V and J ends, which lost 3 bases and 0 bases, there was a span of 9 bases. The CDR3 covers 15 residues. DNA of the CDR3: TGTGCCAGCTCACCCGGACAGAGCTCTGGAAACACCATATATTTT. Translated, it gives CASSPGQSSGNTIYF. Full variable domain (remainder filled in from reference TRBV18 and TRBJ1-3): NAGVMQNPRHLVRRRGQEARLRCSPMKGHSHVYWYRQLPEEGLKFMVYLQKENIIDESGMPKERFSAEFPKEGPSILRIQQVVRGDSAAYFCASSPGQSSGNTIYFGEGSWLTVV.

The J gene is TRBJ1-1, the V gene TRBV2; 11 nucleotides match TRBD1. The CDR3 extends over 17 amino acids. V was pared by 8 bases and J by 4 bases, with 15 bases of the junction left unmatched. CDR1 SNHLY and CDR2 FYNNEI come from the germline V gene. The CDR3 DNA reads TGTGCCAGCCCAAGGTCCCGGGACAGGGGGTTGGGCACTGAAGCTTTCTTT. Its translation: CASPRSRDRGLGTEAFF.

This chain joins TRBV4-1 and TRBJ2-5; unclear D gene. CDR1 is MGHRA and CDR2 is YSYEKL in the germline V gene. Trimming shortened V by 0 bases and J by 5 bases, and 13 bases separated the two germline ends. This CDR3 contains 15 residues. The CDR3 region is CASSQERRLAETQYF. CDR3 nucleotide sequence: TGCGCCAGCAGCCAAGAAAGACGACTGGCGGAGACCCAGTACTTC.

This clone was counted a single time. The chain employs TRBV18 and TRBJ2-1, with D uncertain. The CDR3 runs to 14 residues. Trimming pared 1 base from V and 8 bases from J, leaving 12 bases between. CDR1 and CDR2 (germline): KGHSH, LQKENI. CDR3 nucleotide sequence: TGTGCCAGCTCACCACGTGTATCAGGTTATGAGCAGTTCTTC. It yields the protein CASSPRVSGYEQFF.

The chain joins TRBV25-1 to TRBJ1-6, with TRBD1 matching over 8 bases. This CDR3 region has 14 residues. Per the germline V gene, CDR1 is MGHDK and CDR2 is SYGVNS. V lost 6 bases and J lost 10; bases outside the gene matches: 8. The CDR3 sequence: CASRTTGEESPLHF. In DNA form, the CDR3 reads TGTGCCAGCAGGACGACAGGGGAGGAATCACCCCTCCACTTT. The variable domain in full, with the rest retrieved from reference TRBV25-1 and TRBJ1-6, is EADIYQTPRYLVIGTGKKITLECSQTMGHDKMYWYQQDPGMELHLIHYSYGVNSTEKGDLSSESTVSRIRTEHFPLTLESARPSHTSQYLCASRTTGEESPLHFGNGTRLTVT.

The chain is built from TRBV5-4 and TRBJ2-5, with 13 bases matching TRBD2. V shed 2 bases and J 5 bases; nucleotides not matched to a gene: 3. Germline V CDR1 and CDR2: SGHNT, YYREEE (reference sequence). The length of the CDR3 is 15 residues. The CDR3 region has the DNA TGTGCCAGCAGCTTCGGGACTAGCGGGGTTGAGACCCAGTACTTC. Protein product: CASSFGTSGVETQYF.

This clone was recorded a few times. This chain joins TRBV30 and TRBJ1-1; D not certain. CDR3 length: 12 amino acids. In germline, CDR1 is GTSNPN, CDR2 SVGIG (reference sequence). V was trimmed by 3 bases and J by 3 bases, leaving 8 bases between them. This CDR3 is CAWRAEYTEAFF. The CDR3 DNA sequence: TGTGCCTGGAGGGCTGAATACACTGAAGCTTTCTTT.

The rearrangement uses TRBV6-1 and TRBJ1-5; 7 nucleotides agree with TRBD1. Germline V CDR1 and CDR2: MNHNS, SASEGT. V trimming: 2 bases; J trimming: 7 bases; junction bases outside the gene matches: 8. The CDR3 is 15 amino acids. The CDR3 DNA reads TGTGCCAGCAGTGAATGGGGGGCAGGGGGACAGCCCCAGCATTTT. Translation gives CASSEWGAGGQPQHF.

This clone appeared a single time. The chain recombines TRBV19 with TRBJ2-7; D is perhaps TRBD2 (5 bases). The germline CDR1 and CDR2 sequences are LNHDA and SQIVND (reference sequence). V lost 3 bases and J lost 1, with 7 bases in between. There are 13 residues in the CDR3. The CDR3 here is CASSMAGSYEQYF. The CDR3 DNA reads as TGTGCCAGTAGTATGGCGGGTTCCTACGAGCAGTACTTC.

The V gene is TRBV2, the J gene TRBJ1-4, with TRBD1 matching 8 bases. Germline V CDR1 and CDR2: SNHLY, FYNNEI. This CDR3 is 12 amino acids long. V lost 6 bases, J lost 8 bases, and 2 bases stayed unmatched. CDR3 residues: CASRTGVEKLFF. CDR3 nucleotides: TGTGCCAGCAGGACAGGGGTGGAAAAACTGTTTTTT.

This chain joins TRBV19 and TRBJ2-2; 8 bases are shared with TRBD1. Germline-derived CDR1 and CDR2 are LNHDA and SQIVND (reference sequence). J was trimmed by 1 base and V by 5 bases; bases with no gene match: 3. The length of the CDR3 is 15 residues. The CDR3 is CASSAGQGNTGELFF. The CDR3 coding sequence is TGTGCCAGTAGTGCCGGACAGGGGAACACCGGGGAGCTGTTTTTT. Full variable domain (missing parts from reference TRBV19 and TRBJ2-2): DGGITQSPKYLFRKEGQNVTLSCEQNLNHDAMYWYRQDPGQGLRLIYYSQIVNDFQKGDIAEGYSVSREKKESFPLTVTSAQKNPTAFYLCASSAGQGNTGELFFGEGSRLTVL.

The V gene is TRBV10-2, the J gene TRBJ2-5; 15 bases are a match to TRBD2. V was clipped by 6 bases and J by 7 bases; unmatched bases: 9. The CDR3 sequence is 16 residues long. Germline V CDR1 and CDR2: WSHSY, SAAADI. CDR3: CASSNGLAGGRGTQYF. CDR3 DNA: TGCGCCAGCAGCAATGGACTAGCGGGGGGGCGGGGGACCCAGTACTTC.

The chain employs TRBV15 and TRBJ1-5, with 8 bases fitting TRBD1. Germline lookup yields CDR1 LNHNV and CDR2 YYDKDF (reference sequence). The trim removed 1 base at V and 3 bases at J, leaving 11 bases unmatched. The CDR3 runs 18 residues. The CDR3 region is CATSRAGTGGVYNQPQHF. The DNA of the CDR3 is TGTGCCACCAGCAGAGCGGGGACAGGAGGGGTATACAATCAGCCCCAGCATTTT. The whole variable domain, filled in from reference TRBV15 and TRBJ1-5, reads DAMVIQNPRYQVTQFGKPVTLSCSQTLNHNVMYWYQQKSSQAPKLLFHYYDKDFNNEADTPDNFQSRRPNTSFCFLDIRSPGLGDTAMYLCATSRAGTGGVYNQPQHFGDGTRLSIL.

In this sample, this clone turned up a few times. The V and J genes are TRBV2 and TRBJ2-1; 9 bases agree with TRBD1. Unmatched junction bases numbered 11, after V lost 3 bases and J lost 8 bases. Germline loops: CDR1 SNHLY, CDR2 FYNNEI. This CDR3 region has 16 residues. The CDR3 protein is CASSDGLGQGTDEQFF. The CDR3 coding sequence is TGTGCCAGCAGTGATGGCTTGGGACAGGGAACCGATGAGCAGTTCTTC.

The chain employs TRBV6-6 and TRBJ2-5; 7 nucleotides line up with TRBD1. The trim removed 2 bases at V and 2 bases at J, leaving 8 bases unmatched. In germline, CDR1 is MNHNY, CDR2 SVGAGI (reference sequence). The CDR3 sequence is 16 residues long. For the CDR3, the DNA is TGTGCCAGCAGTTACGCACCAGGGGGACAACAAGAGACCCAGTACTTC. This gives the protein CASSYAPGGQQETQYF.